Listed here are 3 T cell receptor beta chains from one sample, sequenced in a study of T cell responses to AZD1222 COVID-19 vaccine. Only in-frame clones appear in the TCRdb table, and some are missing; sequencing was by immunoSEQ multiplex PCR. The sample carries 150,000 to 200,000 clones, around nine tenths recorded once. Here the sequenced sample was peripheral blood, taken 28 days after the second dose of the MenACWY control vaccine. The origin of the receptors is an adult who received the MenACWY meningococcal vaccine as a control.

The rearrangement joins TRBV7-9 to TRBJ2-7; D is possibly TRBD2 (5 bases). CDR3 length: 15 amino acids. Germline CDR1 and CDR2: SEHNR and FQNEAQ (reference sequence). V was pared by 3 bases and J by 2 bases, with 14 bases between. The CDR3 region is CASSFEGNRPYEQYF. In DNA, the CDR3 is TGTGCCAGCAGCTTTGAGGGAAATCGACCCTACGAGCAGTACTTC.

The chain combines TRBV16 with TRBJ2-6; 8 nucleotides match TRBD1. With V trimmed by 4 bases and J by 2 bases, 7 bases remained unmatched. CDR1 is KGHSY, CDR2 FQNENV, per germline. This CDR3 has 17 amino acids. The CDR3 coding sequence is TGTGCCAGCAGCCCACGCCGGACAGGGACTGGGGCCAACGTCCTGACTTTC. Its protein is CASSPRRTGTGANVLTF.

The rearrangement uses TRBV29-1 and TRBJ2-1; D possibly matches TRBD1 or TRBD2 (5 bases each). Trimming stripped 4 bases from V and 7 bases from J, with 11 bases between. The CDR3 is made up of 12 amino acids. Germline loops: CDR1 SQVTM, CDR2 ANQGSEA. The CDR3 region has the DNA TGCAGCGTTGGGGACCCAGGGAATGAGCAGTTCTTC. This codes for CSVGDPGNEQFF.